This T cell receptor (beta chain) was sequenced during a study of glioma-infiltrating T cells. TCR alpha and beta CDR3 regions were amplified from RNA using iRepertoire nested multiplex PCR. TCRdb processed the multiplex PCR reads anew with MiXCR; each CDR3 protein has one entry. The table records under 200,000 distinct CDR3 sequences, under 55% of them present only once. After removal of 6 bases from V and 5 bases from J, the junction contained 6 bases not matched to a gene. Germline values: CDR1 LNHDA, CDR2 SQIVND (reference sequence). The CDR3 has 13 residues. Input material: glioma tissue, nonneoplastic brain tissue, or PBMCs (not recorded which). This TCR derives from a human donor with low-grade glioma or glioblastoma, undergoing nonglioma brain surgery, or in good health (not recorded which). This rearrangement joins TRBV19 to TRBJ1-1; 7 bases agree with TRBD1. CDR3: CASRSGTDTEAFF. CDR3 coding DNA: TGTGCCAGTAGGTCCGGGACAGATACTGAAGCTTTCTTT.